The next 29 T cell receptor beta chains were all read from a single sample in a study of shared clonotypes between healthy human individuals. Naive CD8 populations comprised CD45RO-negative cells positively selected for CCR7, excluding terminally differentiated effector memory CD45RA+ cells. Only in-frame clones appear in the TCRdb table, and some are missing; sequencing was by immunoSEQ multiplex PCR. The sample lists about 2.1 million clones, approximately 94% occurring once. Sequencing was carried out using naive CD8+ T cells from PBMCs. The receptor set was obtained from a man between 18 and 29 years old in good health. Some clones in this sample may be carry-over from other donors' samples.

With regard to this clone: Germline is not matched at one junction end, which may reflect a read error. The V gene is TRBV11-2, the J gene TRBJ2-7; 7 bases are shared with TRBD1. CDR1 SGHAT and CDR2 FQNNGV come from the germline V gene. The CDR3 runs 15 residues. CDR3 in DNA: TGTGCCAGCACCTTACAGGGGCGCCACGGCTACGAGCAGTACTTC. It codes for CASTLQGRHGYEQYF.

The table lists this clone with a count of one. This chain joins TRBV30 and TRBJ2-1, with a weak D call TRBD2 (5 bases). Trimming cost V 1 base and J 4 bases, with 17 bases left between them. CDR1 and CDR2 (germline): GTSNPN, SVGIG (reference sequence). This CDR3 spans 16 amino acids. CDR3 sequence reads: CAWSGLEALIYNEQFF. The DNA of the CDR3 is TGTGCCTGGAGTGGGTTGGAGGCTCTGATTTACAATGAGCAGTTCTTC.

This chain joins TRBV6-1 and TRBJ2-1, with a tentative D call TRBD1 (5 bases). Germline-derived CDR1 and CDR2 are MNHNS and SASEGT. The V and J ends lost 5 bases and 8 bases respectively, with 16 bases between them. The CDR3 has 14 residues. The CDR3 bases are TGTGCCAGCAGTAAAGGGGATTTCGTACATGAGCAGTTCTTC. Protein sequence: CASSKGDFVHEQFF.

V usage is TRBV13 and J usage is TRBJ2-1; perhaps TRBD2 as D (6 bases). Looked up from germline, CDR1 is PRHDT and CDR2 is FYEKMQ (reference sequence). This CDR3 is built from 13 residues. V lost 5 bases and J 5 bases, leaving 10 bases between the germline ends. CDR3 in amino acids: CASSPPSDNEQFF. For the CDR3, the DNA is TGTGCCAGCAGCCCCCCTAGCGACAATGAGCAGTTCTTC.

The gene calls are TRBV15 and TRBJ2-6; no definite D call. With 1 base removed from V and 3 bases from J, the gap between germline ends came to 7 bases. This CDR3 has 15 residues. Germline V gives CDR1 LNHNV, CDR2 YYDKDF (reference sequence). The CDR3 nucleotides read TGTGCCACCAGCAGAGGGCTGGGTGGGGCCAACGTCCTGACTTTC. Encoded protein: CATSRGLGGANVLTF.

The genes are TRBV4-1 and TRBJ2-1, with D possibly TRBD1 on 5 matching bases. The CDR3 contains 19 residues. Germline CDR1 and CDR2: MGHRA and YSYEKL. V was clipped by 1 base and J by 8 bases, with 27 bases between them. The CDR3 loop reads CASSQGLVVLGPRVDEQFF. As DNA, the CDR3 is TGCGCCAGCAGCCAAGGGCTGGTAGTATTGGGCCCCAGGGTAGATGAGCAGTTCTTC.

The chain couples TRBV6-1 to TRBJ1-5, with a weak D call TRBD1 (6 bases). CDR3 length: 17 amino acids. Germline V gives CDR1 MNHNS, CDR2 SASEGT. V was clipped by 2 bases and J by 2 bases, with 16 bases between them. CDR3 protein: CASSERWGGPGNQPQHF. CDR3 bases: TGTGCCAGCAGTGAACGATGGGGGGGGCCTGGCAATCAGCCCCAGCATTTT.

The rearrangement uses TRBV7-9 and TRBJ2-5, with D possibly called TRBD1 or TRBD2 (5 bases each). The CDR3 length is 15 residues. The germline CDR1 and CDR2 sequences are SEHNR and FQNEAQ (reference sequence). Deletions cut 5 bases from V and 5 bases from J, with 18 bases between. The CDR3, as DNA: TGTGCCAGCAGCGACCGGGACCGCCGGAGGGAGACCCAGTACTTC. Translation gives CASSDRDRRRETQYF.

The chain joins TRBV28 to TRBJ2-5; TRBD2 aligns across 13 bases. Germline-derived CDR1 and CDR2 are MDHEN and SYDVKM. The CDR3 consists of 17 residues. Trimming cost V 6 bases and J 5 bases; bases outside gene matches: 12. CDR3 in DNA: TGTGCCAGCAGGTCCAACCCGGGACTAGCGGGAAGCGAGACCCAGTACTTC. Protein product: CASRSNPGLAGSETQYF.

The rearrangement joins TRBV7-9 to TRBJ2-1; TRBD2 aligns across 10 bases. With 5 bases clipped from V and 8 bases from J, the junction kept 12 bases outside the gene matches. Germline CDR1 is SEHNR and CDR2 is FQNEAQ (reference sequence). CDR3 length: 16 residues. The CDR3 sequence is CASSIGLADGKYEQFF. The CDR3 coding sequence is TGTGCCAGCAGCATCGGACTAGCGGACGGGAAATATGAGCAGTTCTTC.

The gene calls are TRBV27 and TRBJ2-7; tentative D call: TRBD2 (7 bases). Trimming left V 5 bases short and J 2 bases short, with 16 bases between. Germline V lookup: CDR1 MNHEY, CDR2 SMNVEV (reference sequence). This CDR3 contains 15 residues. The DNA for the CDR3 is TGTGCCAGCAGTCCCCCCTTGCGGGGGCCCTACGAGCAGTACTTC. Protein product: CASSPPLRGPYEQYF.

A few counts support this clone. The V call is TRBV5-1, the J call TRBJ1-1; no clear D gene. The CDR3 is 15 residues long. Germline lookup yields CDR1 SGHRS and CDR2 YFSETQ. The V end lost 3 bases, the J end lost 1 base, and 13 bases lay between the germline ends. This chain's CDR3 is CASSYRALGNTEAFF. In DNA, the CDR3 is TGCGCCAGCAGCTACCGGGCCCTGGGGAACACTGAAGCTTTCTTT.

The chain has TRBV7-9 and TRBJ1-3; no reliable D call. The CDR3 is 12 residues long. Germline V lookup: CDR1 SEHNR, CDR2 FQNEAQ (reference sequence). Trimming pared 5 bases from V and 8 bases from J, leaving 10 bases between. The CDR3 here is CASSPSGDTIYF. The CDR3 nucleotides are TGTGCCAGCAGCCCCTCCGGGGACACCATATATTTT.

The rearrangement joins TRBV9 to TRBJ2-6, with D tentatively TRBD1 (6 bases). V was clipped by 3 bases and J by 1 base, with 17 bases between them. This CDR3 has 18 amino acids. Germline CDR1 and CDR2: SGDLS and YYNGEE. DNA of the CDR3: TGTGCCAGCAGCGATGAAACAGGGTTGCCTTCTGGGGCCAACGTCCTGACTTTC. Residues: CASSDETGLPSGANVLTF.

This clone was found once. Additional DNA sequences in this sample encode the identical CDR3. V is TRBV28 and J is TRBJ2-7; the D gene is possibly TRBD1 (6 bases). CDR1 is MDHEN and CDR2 is SYDVKM in the germline V gene. The V and J ends lost 3 bases and 2 bases respectively, with 11 bases between them. CDR3 length: 14 amino acids. The CDR3 DNA sequence: TGTGCCAGCAGTTTCGGATCAGGGGCCTACGAGCAGTACTTC. It encodes CASSFGSGAYEQYF.

The chain recombines TRBV28 with TRBJ2-3, with TRBD2 matching 7 bases. The V gene end was trimmed by 8 bases and the J gene end by 4 bases; junction bases not matched to a gene: 9. Germline values: CDR1 MDHEN, CDR2 SYDVKM. CDR3 length: 14 amino acids. CDR3: CASQESGNPDTQYF. CDR3 nucleotide sequence: TGTGCCAGCCAAGAAAGCGGGAACCCAGATACGCAGTATTTT.

The chain couples TRBV7-9 to TRBJ1-1, with D unclear. V was pared by 8 bases and J by 5 bases, with 21 bases between. The CDR3 sequence is 15 residues long. The germline CDR1 and CDR2 sequences are SEHNR and FQNEAQ (reference sequence). CDR3 protein: CASGPSHYEGTEAFF. The CDR3 DNA sequence: TGTGCCAGCGGCCCGAGCCATTACGAAGGTACTGAAGCTTTCTTT.

This clone was detected only a few times. V usage is TRBV19 and J usage is TRBJ1-5; TRBD1 matches 7 bases. Per germline, CDR1 LNHDA and CDR2 SQIVND (reference sequence). This CDR3 is built from 16 residues. V was clipped by 3 bases and J by 6 bases; unmatched bases: 11. This CDR3 is CASSIRDRTTFQPQHF. For the CDR3, the DNA is TGTGCCAGTAGTATCCGGGACAGAACTACCTTTCAGCCCCAGCATTTT.

The gene calls are TRBV5-8 and TRBJ2-1; TRBD2 is a possible D gene (5 bases). Trimming left V 4 bases short and J 6 bases short, with 17 bases between. This CDR3 is 15 amino acids long. In germline, CDR1 is SGHTS, CDR2 YDEGEE. CDR3 loop: CASSHLGESRNEQFF. The DNA of the CDR3 is TGTGCCAGCAGCCATTTGGGAGAGTCTCGCAATGAGCAGTTCTTC.

V gene TRBV27 combines with J gene TRBJ1-5, with 9 bases lining up with TRBD1. Germline values: CDR1 MNHEY, CDR2 SMNVEV (reference sequence). Trimming at V came to 0 bases and at J to 3 bases, leaving 3 bases not matched to a gene. The CDR3 is made up of 16 amino acids. The CDR3 DNA reads as TGTGCCAGCAGTTTATCCTGGACAGGGGTCAATCAGCCCCAGCATTTT. This codes for CASSLSWTGVNQPQHF.

This chain connects TRBV10-3 to TRBJ2-7; tentatively, D is TRBD2 (7 bases). The germline V and J ends were trimmed by 11 bases and 3 bases, with 17 bases remaining between them. The CDR3 sequence is 13 residues long. Germline-derived CDR1 and CDR2 are ENHRY and SYGVKD. CDR3 in DNA: TGTGCCGCAGCGAAGGGGGGGGGCTACGAGCAGTACTTC. As protein: CAAAKGGGYEQYF.

This clone appeared a single time. Distinct nucleotide sequences in the sample also encode this CDR3. The rearrangement uses TRBV6-5 and TRBJ2-5; tentatively, D is TRBD2 (6 bases). V lost 5 bases and J 3 bases, leaving 10 bases between the germline ends. The CDR3 is 13 residues long. Germline loops: CDR1 MNHEY, CDR2 SVGAGI. The CDR3 reads CASSPRGKETQYF. In DNA, the CDR3 is TGTGCCAGCAGTCCCCGGGGGAAAGAGACCCAGTACTTC.

This rearrangement joins TRBV20-1 to TRBJ1-2, with unresolved D. Germline-derived CDR1 and CDR2 are DFQATT and SNEGSKA (reference sequence). The V gene lost 3 bases and the J gene lost 13 bases, with 6 bases spanning the gap. The CDR3 loop spans 8 amino acids. The DNA for the CDR3 is TGCAGTGCTAGTGTTGTCACCTTC. This gives the protein CSASVVTF.

The chain employs TRBV7-8 and TRBJ2-2, with TRBD2 identical over 9 bases. Germline loops: CDR1 SGHVS, CDR2 FQNEAQ. CDR3 size: 15 residues. Losses at the gene ends were 3 bases for V and 1 base for J; bases not matched to a gene: 0. CDR3 residues: CASSFSGGNTGELFF. The DNA of the CDR3 is TGTGCCAGCAGCTTTAGCGGGGGGAACACCGGGGAGCTGTTTTTT. Using reference TRBV7-8 and TRBJ2-2 for the parts outside the CDR3, the full variable domain is GAGVSQSPRYKVAKRGQDVALRCDPISGHVSLFWYQQALGQGPEFLTYFQNEAQLDKSGLPSDRFFAERPEGSVSTLKIQRTQQEDSAVYLCASSFSGGNTGELFFGEGSRLTVL.

This clone was counted only a few times. The gene calls are TRBV2 and TRBJ1-2; possible D gene TRBD1, 6 bases. The germline V and J ends were trimmed by 7 bases and 2 bases, with 14 bases remaining between them. CDR3 size: 14 residues. Germline V gene sequence: CDR1 SNHLY, CDR2 FYNNEI. The CDR3 sequence: CASTGPGVNYGYTF. CDR3 coding DNA: TGTGCCAGCACTGGACCAGGGGTCAACTATGGCTACACCTTC.

The rearrangement joins TRBV7-9 to TRBJ1-5; D possibly corresponds to TRBD1 (5 bases). Germline loops: CDR1 SEHNR, CDR2 FQNEAQ (reference sequence). Trimming cost V 3 bases and J 1 base, with 10 bases left between them. This CDR3 comprises 15 residues. The CDR3 here is CASSLWDGSNQPQHF. The CDR3 region has the DNA TGTGCCAGCAGCTTGTGGGACGGGAGCAATCAGCCCCAGCATTTT.

The V gene is TRBV5-6, the J gene TRBJ2-1, with TRBD2 matching 9 bases. The CDR3 is 15 amino acids. From germline, CDR1 is SGHDT and CDR2 YYEEEE. J lost 6 bases, V lost 2 bases, and 6 bases had no gene match. The CDR3 is CASSFGTSFTNEQFF. CDR3 nucleotides: TGTGCCAGCAGCTTTGGGACTAGCTTCACCAATGAGCAGTTCTTC.

On this clone itself: Other DNA sequences from this sample encode an identical CDR3 as well. The chain employs TRBV9 and TRBJ2-6, with D possibly being TRBD1 (6 bases). V lost 2 bases to trimming and J lost 2 bases, with 11 bases between them. Per germline, CDR1 SGDLS and CDR2 YYNGEE. The CDR3 loop spans 16 amino acids. The CDR3 here is CASSVGRGAGANVLTF. The CDR3 nucleotides read TGTGCCAGCAGCGTGGGCAGGGGAGCTGGGGCCAACGTCCTGACTTTC.

The chain employs TRBV5-1 and TRBJ2-3; 11 bases are shared with TRBD2. The CDR3 extends over 16 amino acids. From germline, CDR1 is SGHRS and CDR2 YFSETQ. Trimming removed 4 bases from V and 5 bases from J; junction bases left unmatched: 9. CDR3 nucleotide sequence: TGCGCCAGCAGCCCGATTACTAGCGGGAGTAGAGATACGCAGTATTTT. Protein: CASSPITSGSRDTQYF. Combining the CDR3 with reference TRBV5-1 and TRBJ2-3 gives the whole variable domain KAGVTQTPRYLIKTRGQQVTLSCSPISGHRSVSWYQQTPGQGLQFLFEYFSETQRNKGNFPGRFSGRQFSNSRSEMNVSTLELGDSALYLCASSPITSGSRDTQYFGPGTRLTVL.